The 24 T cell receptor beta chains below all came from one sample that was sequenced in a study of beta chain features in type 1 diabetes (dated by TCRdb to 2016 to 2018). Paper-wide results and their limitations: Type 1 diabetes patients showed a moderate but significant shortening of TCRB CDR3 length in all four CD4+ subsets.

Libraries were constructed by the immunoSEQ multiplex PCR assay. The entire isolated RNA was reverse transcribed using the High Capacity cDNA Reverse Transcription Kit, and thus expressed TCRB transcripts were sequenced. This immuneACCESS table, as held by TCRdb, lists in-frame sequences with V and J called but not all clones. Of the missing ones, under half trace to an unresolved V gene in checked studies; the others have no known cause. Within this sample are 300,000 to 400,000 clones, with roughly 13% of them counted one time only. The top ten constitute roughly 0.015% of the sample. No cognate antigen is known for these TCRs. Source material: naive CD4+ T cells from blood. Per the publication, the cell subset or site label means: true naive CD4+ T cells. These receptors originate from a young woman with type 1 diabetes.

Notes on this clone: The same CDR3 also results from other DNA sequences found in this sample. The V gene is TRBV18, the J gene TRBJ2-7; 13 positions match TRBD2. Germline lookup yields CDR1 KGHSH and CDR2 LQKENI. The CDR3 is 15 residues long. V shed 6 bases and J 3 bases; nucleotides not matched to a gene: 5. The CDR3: CASSPGLAGVYEQYF. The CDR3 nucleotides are TGTGCCAGCTCTCCCGGACTAGCGGGAGTCTACGAGCAGTACTTC. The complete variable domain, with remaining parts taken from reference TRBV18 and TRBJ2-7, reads NAGVMQNPRHLVRRRGQEARLRCSPMKGHSHVYWYRQLPEEGLKFMVYLQKENIIDESGMPKERFSAEFPKEGPSILRIQQVVRGDSAAYFCASSPGLAGVYEQYFGPGTRLTVT.

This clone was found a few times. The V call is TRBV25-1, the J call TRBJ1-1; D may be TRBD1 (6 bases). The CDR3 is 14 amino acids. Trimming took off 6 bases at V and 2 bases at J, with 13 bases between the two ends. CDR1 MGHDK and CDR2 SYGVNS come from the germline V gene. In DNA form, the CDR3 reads TGTGCCAGCAGCGTAGGACAGTTCAACACTGAAGCTTTCTTT. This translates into CASSVGQFNTEAFF.

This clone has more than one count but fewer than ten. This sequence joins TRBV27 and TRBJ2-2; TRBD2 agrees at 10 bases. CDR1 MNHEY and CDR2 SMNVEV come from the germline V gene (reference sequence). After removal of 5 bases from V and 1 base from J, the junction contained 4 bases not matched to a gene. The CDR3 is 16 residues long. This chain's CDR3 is CASSPLAGGNTGELFF. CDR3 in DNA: TGTGCCAGCAGTCCGTTAGCGGGAGGGAACACCGGGGAGCTGTTTTTT.

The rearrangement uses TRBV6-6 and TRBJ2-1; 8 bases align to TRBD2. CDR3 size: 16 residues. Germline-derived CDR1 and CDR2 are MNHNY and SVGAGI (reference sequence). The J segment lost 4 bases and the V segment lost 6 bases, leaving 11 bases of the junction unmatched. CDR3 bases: TGTGCCAGCAGCAGATCACAACTAGCGGCTTACAATGAGCAGTTCTTC. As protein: CASSRSQLAAYNEQFF.

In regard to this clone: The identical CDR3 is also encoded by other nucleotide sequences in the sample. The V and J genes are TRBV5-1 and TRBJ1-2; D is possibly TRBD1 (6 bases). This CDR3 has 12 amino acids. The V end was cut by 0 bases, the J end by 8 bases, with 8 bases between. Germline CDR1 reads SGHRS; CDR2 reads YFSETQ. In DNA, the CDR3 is TGCGCCAGCAGCTTGGACAGGGACGGCTACACCTTC. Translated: CASSLDRDGYTF.

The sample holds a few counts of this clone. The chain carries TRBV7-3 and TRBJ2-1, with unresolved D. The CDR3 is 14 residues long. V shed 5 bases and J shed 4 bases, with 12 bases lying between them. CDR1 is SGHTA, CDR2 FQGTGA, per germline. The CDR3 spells CASSPPGAYNEQFF. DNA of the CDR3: TGTGCCAGCAGCCCACCCGGTGCATACAATGAGCAGTTCTTC.

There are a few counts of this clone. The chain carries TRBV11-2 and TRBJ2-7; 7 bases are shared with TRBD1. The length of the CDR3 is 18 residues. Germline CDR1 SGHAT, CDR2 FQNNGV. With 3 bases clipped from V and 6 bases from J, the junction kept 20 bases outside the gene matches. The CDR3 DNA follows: TGTGCCAGCAGCTTTTTGGGACCTCCGGGACAGATCAGGTTCGAGCAGTACTTC. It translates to CASSFLGPPGQIRFEQYF.

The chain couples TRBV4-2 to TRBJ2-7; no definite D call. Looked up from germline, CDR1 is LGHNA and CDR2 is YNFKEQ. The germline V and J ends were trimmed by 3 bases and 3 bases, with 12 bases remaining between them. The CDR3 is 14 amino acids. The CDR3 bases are TGTGCCAGCAGCCAGGCCAACATTGTCTACGAGCAGTACTTC. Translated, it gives CASSQANIVYEQYF.

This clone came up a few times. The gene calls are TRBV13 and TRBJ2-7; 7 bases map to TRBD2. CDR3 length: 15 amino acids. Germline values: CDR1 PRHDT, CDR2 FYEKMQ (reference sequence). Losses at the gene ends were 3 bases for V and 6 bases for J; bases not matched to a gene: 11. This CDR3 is CASSFRSGGFSEQYF. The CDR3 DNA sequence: TGTGCCAGCAGCTTTAGGTCGGGAGGATTCTCCGAGCAGTACTTC. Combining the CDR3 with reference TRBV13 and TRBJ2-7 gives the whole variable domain AAGVIQSPRHLIKEKRETATLKCYPIPRHDTVYWYQQGPGQDPQFLISFYEKMQSDKGSIPDRFSAQQFSDYHSELNMSSLELGDSALYFCASSFRSGGFSEQYFGPGTRLTVT.

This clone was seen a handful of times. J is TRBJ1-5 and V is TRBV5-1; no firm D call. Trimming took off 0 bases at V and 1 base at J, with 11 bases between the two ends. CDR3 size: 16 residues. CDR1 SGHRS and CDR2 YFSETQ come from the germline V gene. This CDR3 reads CASSLVAPGSNQPQHF. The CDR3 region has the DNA TGCGCCAGCAGCTTGGTCGCCCCCGGGAGCAATCAGCCCCAGCATTTT.

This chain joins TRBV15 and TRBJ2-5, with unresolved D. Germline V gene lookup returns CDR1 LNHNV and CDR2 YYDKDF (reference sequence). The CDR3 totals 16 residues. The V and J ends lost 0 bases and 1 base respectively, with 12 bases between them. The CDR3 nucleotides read TGTGCCACCAGCAGAGATTGGGCCACGCCCCAAGAGACCCAGTACTTC. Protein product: CATSRDWATPQETQYF.

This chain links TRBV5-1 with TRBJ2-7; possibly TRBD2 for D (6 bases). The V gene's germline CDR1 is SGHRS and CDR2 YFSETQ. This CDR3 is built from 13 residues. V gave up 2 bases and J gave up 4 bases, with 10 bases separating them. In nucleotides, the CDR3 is TGCGCCAGCAGCTTATCGGGAGTATACGAGCAGTACTTC. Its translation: CASSLSGVYEQYF.

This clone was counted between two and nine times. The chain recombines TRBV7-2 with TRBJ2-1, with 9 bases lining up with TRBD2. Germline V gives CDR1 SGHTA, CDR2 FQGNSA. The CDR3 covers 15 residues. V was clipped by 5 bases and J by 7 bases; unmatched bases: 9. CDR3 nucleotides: TGTGCCAGCAGCCCCACTAGCGGGTGGTTGAATGAGCAGTTCTTC. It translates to CASSPTSGWLNEQFF. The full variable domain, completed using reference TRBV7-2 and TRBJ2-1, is GAGVSQSPSNKVTEKGKDVELRCDPISGHTALYWYRQSLGQGLEFLIYFQGNSAPDKSGLPSDRFSAERTGGSVSTLTIQRTQQEDSAVYLCASSPTSGWLNEQFFGPGTRLTVL.

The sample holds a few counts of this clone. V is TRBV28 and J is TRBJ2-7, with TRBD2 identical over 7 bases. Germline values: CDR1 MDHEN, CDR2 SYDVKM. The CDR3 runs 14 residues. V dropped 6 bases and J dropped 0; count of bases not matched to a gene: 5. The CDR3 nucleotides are TGTGCCAGCAGCCTAGCGGCTAGCTCCTACGAGCAGTACGTC. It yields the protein CASSLAASSYEQYV.

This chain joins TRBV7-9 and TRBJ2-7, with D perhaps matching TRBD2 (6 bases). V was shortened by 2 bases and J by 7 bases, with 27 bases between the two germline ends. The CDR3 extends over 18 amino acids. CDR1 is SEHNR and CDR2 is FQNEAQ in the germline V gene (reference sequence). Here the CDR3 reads CASSLMGSGLRHAGEQYF. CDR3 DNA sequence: TGTGCCAGCAGCTTAATGGGTAGCGGCCTACGACACGCGGGGGAGCAGTACTTC.

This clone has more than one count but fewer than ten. The CDR3 region has the DNA TGTGCCAGTAGAAACACAGGTTACAATGAGCAGTTCTTC. Encoded protein: CASRNTGYNEQFF. The chain links TRBV19 to TRBJ2-1; the D gene is possibly TRBD1 (5 bases). Between the trimmed V and J ends, which lost 6 bases and 4 bases, there was a span of 10 bases. This CDR3 is 13 amino acids long. Germline V gives CDR1 LNHDA, CDR2 SQIVND (reference sequence). Full variable domain (remainder filled in from reference TRBV19 and TRBJ2-1): DGGITQSPKYLFRKEGQNVTLSCEQNLNHDAMYWYRQDPGQGLRLIYYSQIVNDFQKGDIAEGYSVSREKKESFPLTVTSAQKNPTAFYLCASRNTGYNEQFFGPGTRLTVL.

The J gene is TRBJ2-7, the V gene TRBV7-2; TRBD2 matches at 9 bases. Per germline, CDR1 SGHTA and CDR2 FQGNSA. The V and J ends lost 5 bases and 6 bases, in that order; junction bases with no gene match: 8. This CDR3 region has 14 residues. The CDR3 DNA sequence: TGTGCCAGCAGCCCAGGGGCGGGAGGGCTCGAGCAGTACGTC. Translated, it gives CASSPGAGGLEQYV.

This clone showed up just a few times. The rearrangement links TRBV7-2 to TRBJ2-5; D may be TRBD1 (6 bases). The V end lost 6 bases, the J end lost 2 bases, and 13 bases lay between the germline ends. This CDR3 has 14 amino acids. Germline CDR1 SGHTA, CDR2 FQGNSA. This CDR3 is CASRERGGQETQYF. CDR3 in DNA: TGTGCCAGCAGGGAGAGAGGGGGACAAGAGACCCAGTACTTC.

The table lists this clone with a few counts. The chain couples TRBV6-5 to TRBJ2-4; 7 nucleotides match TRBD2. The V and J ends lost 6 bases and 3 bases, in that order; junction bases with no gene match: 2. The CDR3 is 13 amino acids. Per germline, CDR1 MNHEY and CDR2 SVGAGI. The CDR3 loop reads CASRGGSKNIQYF. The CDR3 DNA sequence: TGTGCCAGCAGGGGAGGGAGCAAAAACATTCAGTACTTC.

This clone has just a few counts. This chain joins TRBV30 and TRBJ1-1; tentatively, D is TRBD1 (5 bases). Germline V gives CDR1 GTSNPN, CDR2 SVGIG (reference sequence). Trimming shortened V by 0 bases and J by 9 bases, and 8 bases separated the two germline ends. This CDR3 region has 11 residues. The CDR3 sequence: CAWSVRGKAFF. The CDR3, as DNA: TGTGCCTGGAGTGTACGGGGGAAAGCTTTCTTT.

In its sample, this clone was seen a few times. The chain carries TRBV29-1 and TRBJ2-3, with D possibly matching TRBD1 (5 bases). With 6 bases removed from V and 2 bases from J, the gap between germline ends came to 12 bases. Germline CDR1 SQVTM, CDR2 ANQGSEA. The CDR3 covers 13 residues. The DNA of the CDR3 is TGCAGCGTCCGACAGCGATTCACAGATACGCAGTATTTT. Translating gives CSVRQRFTDTQYF.

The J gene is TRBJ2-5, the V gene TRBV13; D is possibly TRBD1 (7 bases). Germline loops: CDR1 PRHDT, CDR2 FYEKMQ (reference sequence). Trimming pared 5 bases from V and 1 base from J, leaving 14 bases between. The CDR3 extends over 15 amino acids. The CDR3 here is CASSAGGSGQETQYF. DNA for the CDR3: TGTGCCAGCAGCGCAGGGGGGAGTGGCCAAGAGACCCAGTACTTC.

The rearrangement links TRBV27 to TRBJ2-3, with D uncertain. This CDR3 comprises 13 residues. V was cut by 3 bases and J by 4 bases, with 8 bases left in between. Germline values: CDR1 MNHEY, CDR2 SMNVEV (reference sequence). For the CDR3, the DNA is TGTGCCAGCAGTTTTCGGTACCCAGATACGCAGTATTTT. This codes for CASSFRYPDTQYF.

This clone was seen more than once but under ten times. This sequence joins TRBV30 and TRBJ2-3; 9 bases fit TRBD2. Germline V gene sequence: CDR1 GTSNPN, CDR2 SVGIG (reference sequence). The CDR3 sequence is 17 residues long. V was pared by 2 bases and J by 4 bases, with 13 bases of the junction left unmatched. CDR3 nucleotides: TGTGCCTGGAGTACCCTCCGGAGCGGGAGGTGGGCAGATACGCAGTATTTT. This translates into CAWSTLRSGRWADTQYF.